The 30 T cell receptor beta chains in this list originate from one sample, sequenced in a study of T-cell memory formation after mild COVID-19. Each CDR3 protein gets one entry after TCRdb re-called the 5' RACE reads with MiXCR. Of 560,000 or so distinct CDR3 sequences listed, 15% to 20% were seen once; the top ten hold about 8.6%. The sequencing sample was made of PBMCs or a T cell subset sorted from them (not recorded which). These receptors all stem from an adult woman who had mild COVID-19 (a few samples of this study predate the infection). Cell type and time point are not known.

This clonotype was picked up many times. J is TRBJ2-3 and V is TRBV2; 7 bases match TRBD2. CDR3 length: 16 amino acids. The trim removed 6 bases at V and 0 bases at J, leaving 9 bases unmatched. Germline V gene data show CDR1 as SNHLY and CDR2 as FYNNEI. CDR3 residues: CASSPGRKPSTDTQYF. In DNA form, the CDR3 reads TGTGCCAGCAGCCCCGGGAGGAAACCTAGCACAGATACGCAGTATTTT.

The CDR3 here is CASSSLYPRGHNEQFF. In nucleotides, the CDR3 is TGTGCCAGCAGTTCCCTTTACCCACGGGGACACAATGAGCAGTTCTTC. This sequence joins TRBV12-3 or TRBV12-4 and TRBJ2-1; either TRBD1 or TRBD2 may supply D (5 bases each). The CDR3 runs to 16 residues. The V gene lost 4 bases and the J gene lost 5 bases, with 18 bases spanning the gap.

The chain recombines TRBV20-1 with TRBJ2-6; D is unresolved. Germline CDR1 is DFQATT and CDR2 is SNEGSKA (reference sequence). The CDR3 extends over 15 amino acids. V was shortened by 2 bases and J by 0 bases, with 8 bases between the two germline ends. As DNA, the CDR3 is TGCAGTGCTAGAAGTCCAAACTCTGGGGCCAACGTCCTGACTTTC. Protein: CSARSPNSGANVLTF.

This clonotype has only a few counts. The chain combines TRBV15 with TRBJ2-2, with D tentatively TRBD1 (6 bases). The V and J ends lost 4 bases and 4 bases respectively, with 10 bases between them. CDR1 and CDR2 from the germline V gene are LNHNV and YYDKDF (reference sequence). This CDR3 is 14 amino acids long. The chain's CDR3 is CATSTGVATGELFF. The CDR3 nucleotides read TGTGCCACCAGCACAGGGGTCGCCACCGGGGAGCTGTTTTTT.

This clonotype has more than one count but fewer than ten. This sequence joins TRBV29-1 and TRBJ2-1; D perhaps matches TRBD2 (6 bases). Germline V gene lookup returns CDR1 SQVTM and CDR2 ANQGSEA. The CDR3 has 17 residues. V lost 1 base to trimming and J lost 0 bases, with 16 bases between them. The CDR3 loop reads CSVEGALALSSYNEQFF. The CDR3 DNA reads TGCAGCGTTGAAGGCGCGCTAGCGTTAAGCTCCTACAATGAGCAGTTCTTC.

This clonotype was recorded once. The CDR3 loop reads CASRSSGRGGNEQFF. The CDR3 DNA follows: TGTGCCAGCAGGAGTAGCGGGAGGGGTGGTAATGAGCAGTTCTTC. This sequence joins TRBV6-1 and TRBJ2-1; 11 bases line up with TRBD2. Germline loops: CDR1 MNHNS, CDR2 SASEGT. The CDR3 is 15 amino acids. The trim removed 6 bases at V and 7 bases at J, leaving 8 bases unmatched.

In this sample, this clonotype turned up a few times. CDR3 loop: CASSLEPTGGDNEKLFF. The CDR3 DNA reads as TGCGCCAGCAGCTTGGAACCGACAGGGGGCGATAATGAAAAACTGTTTTTT. The chain combines TRBV5-1 with TRBJ1-4; TRBD1 matches 10 bases. The CDR3 loop spans 17 amino acids. V lost 0 bases to trimming and J lost 4 bases; unmatched junction nucleotides: 6. Germline values: CDR1 SGHRS, CDR2 YFSETQ.

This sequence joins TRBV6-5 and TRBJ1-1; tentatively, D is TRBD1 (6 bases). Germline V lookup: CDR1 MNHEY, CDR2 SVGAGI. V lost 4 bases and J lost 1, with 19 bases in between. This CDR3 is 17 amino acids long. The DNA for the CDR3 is TGTGCCAGCAGTTTCGGTCACACGGGGGCCCCGAACACTGAAGCTTTCTTT. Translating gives CASSFGHTGAPNTEAFF.

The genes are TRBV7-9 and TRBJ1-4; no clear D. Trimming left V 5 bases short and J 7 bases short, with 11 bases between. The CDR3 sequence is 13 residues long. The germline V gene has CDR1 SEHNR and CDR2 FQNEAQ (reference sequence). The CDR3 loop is CASSPRVGEKLFF. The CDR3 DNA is TGTGCCAGCAGCCCGAGGGTCGGTGAAAAACTGTTTTTT. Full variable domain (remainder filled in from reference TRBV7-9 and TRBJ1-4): DTGVSQNPRHKITKRGQNVTFRCDPISEHNRLYWYRQTLGQGPEFLTYFQNEAQLEKSRLLSDRFSAERPKGSFSTLEIQRTEQGDSAMYLCASSPRVGEKLFFGSGTQLSVL.

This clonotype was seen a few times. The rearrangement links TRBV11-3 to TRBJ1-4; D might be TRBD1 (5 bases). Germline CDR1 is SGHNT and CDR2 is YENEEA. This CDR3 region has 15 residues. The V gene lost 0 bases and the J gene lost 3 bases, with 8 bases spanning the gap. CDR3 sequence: CASSLEGLANEKLFF. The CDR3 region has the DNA TGTGCCAGCAGCTTAGAGGGACTAGCTAATGAAAAACTGTTTTTT.

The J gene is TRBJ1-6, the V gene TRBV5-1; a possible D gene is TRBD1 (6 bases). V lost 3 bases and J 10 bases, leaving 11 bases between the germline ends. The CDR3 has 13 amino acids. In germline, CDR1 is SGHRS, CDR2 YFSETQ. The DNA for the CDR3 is TGCGCCAGCAGCTCGGCAGGGGTATCACCCCTCCACTTT. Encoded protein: CASSSAGVSPLHF.

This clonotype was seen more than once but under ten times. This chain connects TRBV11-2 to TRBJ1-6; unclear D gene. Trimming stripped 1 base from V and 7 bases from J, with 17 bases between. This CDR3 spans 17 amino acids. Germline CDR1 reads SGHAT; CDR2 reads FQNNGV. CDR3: CASSLVLAGFSNSPLHF. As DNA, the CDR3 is TGTGCCAGCAGCTTAGTTCTGGCAGGCTTTTCGAATTCACCCCTCCACTTT. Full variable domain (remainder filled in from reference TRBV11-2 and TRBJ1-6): EAGVAQSPRYKIIEKRQSVAFWCNPISGHATLYWYQQILGQGPKLLIQFQNNGVVDDSQLPKDRFSAERLKGVDSTLKIQPAKLEDSAVYLCASSLVLAGFSNSPLHFGNGTRLTVT.

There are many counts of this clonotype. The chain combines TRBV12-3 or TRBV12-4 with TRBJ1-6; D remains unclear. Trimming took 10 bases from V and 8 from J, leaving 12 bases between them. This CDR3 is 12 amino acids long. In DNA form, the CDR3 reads TGTGCCACCGGAAAAGGTTATTCACCCCTCCACTTT. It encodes CATGKGYSPLHF.

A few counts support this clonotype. The CDR3 DNA reads as TGTGCCATCGCTGGACAGGGAAACACAGATACGCAGTATTTT. Translation: CAIAGQGNTDTQYF. The J gene is TRBJ2-3, the V gene TRBV10-3; 8 bases align to TRBD1. This CDR3 is 14 amino acids long. Germline CDR1 reads ENHRY; CDR2 reads SYGVKD. Trimming at V came to 8 bases and at J to 2 bases, leaving 6 bases not matched to a gene.

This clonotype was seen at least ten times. The CDR3 coding sequence is TGTGCCAGCAGCTCAACACGTTATGGTGAGCAGTTCTTC. Translating it yields CASSSTRYGEQFF. The V call is TRBV5-5, the J call TRBJ2-1, with unresolved D. V lost 3 bases to trimming and J lost 9 bases, with 13 bases between them. Germline V lookup: CDR1 SGHKS, CDR2 YYEKEE (reference sequence). The CDR3 sequence is 13 residues long.

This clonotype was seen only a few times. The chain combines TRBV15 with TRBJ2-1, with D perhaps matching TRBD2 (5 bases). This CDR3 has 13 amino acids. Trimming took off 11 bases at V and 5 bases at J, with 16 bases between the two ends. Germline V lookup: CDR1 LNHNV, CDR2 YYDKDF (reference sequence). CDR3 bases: TGTGCCTCCCGGCGGCGGGTGAACAATGAGCAGTTCTTC. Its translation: CASRRRVNNEQFF.

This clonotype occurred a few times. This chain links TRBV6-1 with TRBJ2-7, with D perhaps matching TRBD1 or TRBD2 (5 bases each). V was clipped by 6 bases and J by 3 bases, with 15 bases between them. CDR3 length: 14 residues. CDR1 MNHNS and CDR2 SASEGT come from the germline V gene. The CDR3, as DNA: TGTGCCAGCAGGACCCGGGACGGGAACTACGAGCAGTACTTC. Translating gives CASRTRDGNYEQYF.

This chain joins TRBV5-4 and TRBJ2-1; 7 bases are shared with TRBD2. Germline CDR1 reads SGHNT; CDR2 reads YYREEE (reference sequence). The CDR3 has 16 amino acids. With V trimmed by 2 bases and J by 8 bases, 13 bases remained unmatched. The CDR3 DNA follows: TGTGCCAGCAGCTTTGCCCTACTAAGCGGGGTTGATGAGCAGTTCTTC. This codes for CASSFALLSGVDEQFF. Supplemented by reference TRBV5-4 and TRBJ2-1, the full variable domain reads ETGVTQSPTHLIKTRGQQVTLRCSSQSGHNTVSWYQQALGQGPQFIFQYYREEENGRGNFPPRFSGLQFPNYSSELNVNALELDDSALYLCASSFALLSGVDEQFFGPGTRLTVL.

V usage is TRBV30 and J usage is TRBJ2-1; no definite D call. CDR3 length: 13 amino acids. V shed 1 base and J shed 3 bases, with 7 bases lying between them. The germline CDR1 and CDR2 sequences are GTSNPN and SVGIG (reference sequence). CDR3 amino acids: CAWSAGNYNEQFF. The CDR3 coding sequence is TGTGCCTGGAGTGCTGGGAACTACAATGAGCAGTTCTTC.

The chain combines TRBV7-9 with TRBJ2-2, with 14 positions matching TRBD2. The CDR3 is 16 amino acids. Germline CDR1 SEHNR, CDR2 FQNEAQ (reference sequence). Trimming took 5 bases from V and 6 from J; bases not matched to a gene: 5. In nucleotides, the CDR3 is TGTGCCAGCAGCCGACTAGCGGGAGGGCCCCCCGGGGAGCTGTTTTTT. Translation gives CASSRLAGGPPGELFF.

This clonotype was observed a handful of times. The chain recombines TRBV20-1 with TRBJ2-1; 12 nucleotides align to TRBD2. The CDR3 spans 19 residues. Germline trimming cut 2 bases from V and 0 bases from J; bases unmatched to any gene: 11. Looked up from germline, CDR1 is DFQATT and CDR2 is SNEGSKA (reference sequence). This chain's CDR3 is CSARTIGTSGPSSYNEQFF. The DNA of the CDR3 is TGCAGTGCTAGAACTATAGGGACTAGCGGGCCTAGCTCCTACAATGAGCAGTTCTTC.

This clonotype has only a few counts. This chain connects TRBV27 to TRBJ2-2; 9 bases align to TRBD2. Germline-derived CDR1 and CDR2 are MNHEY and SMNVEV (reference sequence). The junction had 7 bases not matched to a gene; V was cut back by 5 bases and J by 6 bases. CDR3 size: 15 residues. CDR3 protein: CASSPGLARPGELFF. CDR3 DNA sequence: TGTGCCAGCAGTCCGGGACTAGCTCGGCCCGGGGAGCTGTTTTTT.

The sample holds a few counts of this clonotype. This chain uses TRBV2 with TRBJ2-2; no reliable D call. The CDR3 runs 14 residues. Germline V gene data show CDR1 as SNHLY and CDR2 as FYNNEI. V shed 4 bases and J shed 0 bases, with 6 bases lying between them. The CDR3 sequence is CASSVNTNTGELFF. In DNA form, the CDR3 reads TGTGCCAGCAGTGTGAACACGAACACCGGGGAGCTGTTTTTT.

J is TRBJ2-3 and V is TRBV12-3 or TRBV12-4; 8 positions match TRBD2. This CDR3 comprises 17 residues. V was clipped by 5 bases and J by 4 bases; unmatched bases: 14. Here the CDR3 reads CASSLTVAGLGADTQYF. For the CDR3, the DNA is TGTGCCAGCAGTCTCACGGTAGCGGGATTAGGTGCAGATACGCAGTATTTT.

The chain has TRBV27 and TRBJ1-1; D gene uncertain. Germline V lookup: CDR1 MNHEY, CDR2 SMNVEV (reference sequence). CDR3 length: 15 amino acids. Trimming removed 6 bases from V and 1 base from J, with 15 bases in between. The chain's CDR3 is CASRMMTAWNTEAFF. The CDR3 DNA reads TGTGCCAGCAGGATGATGACCGCCTGGAACACTGAAGCTTTCTTT.

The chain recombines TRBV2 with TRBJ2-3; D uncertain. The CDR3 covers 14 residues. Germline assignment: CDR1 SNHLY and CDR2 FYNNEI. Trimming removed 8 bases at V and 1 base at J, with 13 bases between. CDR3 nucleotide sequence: TGTGCCAGCGGACCCCGTGGGGGCACAGATACGCAGTATTTT. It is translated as CASGPRGGTDTQYF. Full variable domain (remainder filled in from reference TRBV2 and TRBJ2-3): EPEVTQTPSHQVTQMGQEVILRCVPISNHLYFYWYRQILGQKVEFLVSFYNNEISEKSEIFDDQFSVERPDGSNFTLKIRSTKLEDSAMYFCASGPRGGTDTQYFGPGTRLTVL.

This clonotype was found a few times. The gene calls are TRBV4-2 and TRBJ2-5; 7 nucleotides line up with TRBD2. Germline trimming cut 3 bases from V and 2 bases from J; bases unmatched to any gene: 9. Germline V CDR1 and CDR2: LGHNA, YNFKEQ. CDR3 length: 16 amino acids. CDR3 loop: CASSQARGDVQETQYF. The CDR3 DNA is TGTGCCAGCAGCCAGGCCCGGGGGGATGTACAAGAGACCCAGTACTTC.

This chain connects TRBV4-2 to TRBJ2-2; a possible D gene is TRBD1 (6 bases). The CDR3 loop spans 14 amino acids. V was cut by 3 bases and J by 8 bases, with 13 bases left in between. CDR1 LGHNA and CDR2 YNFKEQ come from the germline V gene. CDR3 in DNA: TGTGCCAGCAGCCAGGACCCCGGGACAGGGGAGCTGTTTTTT. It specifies CASSQDPGTGELFF.

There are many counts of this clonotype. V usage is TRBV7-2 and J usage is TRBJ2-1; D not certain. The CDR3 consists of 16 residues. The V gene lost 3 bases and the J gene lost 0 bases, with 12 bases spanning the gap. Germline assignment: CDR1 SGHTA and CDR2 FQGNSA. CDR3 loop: CASSFHSTSSYNEQFF. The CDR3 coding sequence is TGTGCCAGCAGCTTTCATTCTACGAGCTCCTACAATGAGCAGTTCTTC.

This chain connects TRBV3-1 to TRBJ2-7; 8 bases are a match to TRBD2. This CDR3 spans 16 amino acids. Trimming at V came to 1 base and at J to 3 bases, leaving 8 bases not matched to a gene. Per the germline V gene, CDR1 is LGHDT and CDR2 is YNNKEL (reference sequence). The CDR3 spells CASSQGPAGAIYEQYF. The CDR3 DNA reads TGTGCCAGCAGCCAAGGTCCAGCGGGGGCTATCTACGAGCAGTACTTC.